Only one count was recorded for the clone carrying this T cell receptor beta chain. The antigen remains unidentified. In the same sample, other DNA sequences code for this CDR3. This CDR3 region has 13 residues. Trimming took off 0 bases at V and 7 bases at J, with 8 bases between the two ends. From germline, CDR1 is SGHRS and CDR2 YFSETQ. PCR amplification relied on 60 Vbeta primers (plus 13 Jbeta primers). Assay used: immunoSEQ multiplex PCR; TCRdb lists only in-frame clones, some missing. The sample has about 110,000 clones, about 86% seen once. This sample is part of a study of cytomegalovirus exposure and HLA in healthy donors. Study-wide points: It emerged from a later analysis that several of the most significant clusters appeared to be linked to common viral pathogens.

The specimen sequenced was PBMCs. This chain connects TRBV5-1 to TRBJ1-5; D not resolved. The sequence came from a man between 35 and 55 years old in good health and CMV-seronegative. The CDR3 DNA reads TGCGCCAGCAGCTTGGAGGGAGGCCAGCCCCAGCATTTT. It is translated as CASSLEGGQPQHF.